This TCR beta chain was identified during a study of T cell responses to AZD1222 COVID-19 vaccine. Points from the study as a whole: Females outnumbered males among donors, who were mostly white British; clonal diversity was possibly underestimated. Just 6 or 7 people given AZD1222 tested seropositive at baseline.

The V segment lost 3 bases and the J segment 3 bases; nucleotides outside the gene matches: 5. The CDR3 contains 16 residues. The germline V gene has CDR1 SGHDT and CDR2 YYEEEE. Here immunoSEQ multiplex PCR was the method, and the copy in TCRdb shows in-frame clones only, minus some. The sample lists about 85,000 clones, about 86% seen once, with 10% in the top ten. With respect to this clone: Its antigen is as yet unknown.

The TCR originated in an adult in good health. The rearrangement joins TRBV5-6 to TRBJ2-2; 10 bases are shared with TRBD1. The source was peripheral blood, collected on day 0 of MenACWY control vaccination. CDR3 nucleotides: TGTGCCAGCAGCTCCGGGACAGGGGCCTACACCGGGGAGCTGTTTTTT. It encodes CASSSGTGAYTGELFF.